This passage covers 20 T cell receptor beta chains from one sample sequenced in a study of identical twins. TCRdb fed the 5' RACE reads into MiXCR, producing one record per CDR3 protein. The data show around 690,000 distinct CDR3 sequences, less than 25% seen once. The same sample was also studied in work on T cells expressing NK-cell markers.

Sequenced: PBMCs. The receptors were sampled from a woman between 18 and 29 years old in good health.

V usage is TRBV10-3 and J usage is TRBJ1-1; the D is unclear. The CDR3 totals 12 residues. Trimming cost V 6 bases and J 10 bases, with 15 bases left between them. Per germline, CDR1 ENHRY and CDR2 SYGVKD. CDR3 protein: CAIREGGPGAFF. DNA for the CDR3: TGTGCCATCAGGGAGGGTGGACCGGGAGCTTTCTTT.

This clonotype has at least ten counts. The chain carries TRBV6-1 and TRBJ2-1, with D perhaps TRBD2 (6 bases). The CDR3 contains 14 residues. Per germline, CDR1 MNHNS and CDR2 SASEGT. V gave up 8 bases and J gave up 4 bases, with 15 bases separating them. In nucleotides, the CDR3 is TGTGCCAGCGGCCGGGACTTCCTTTACAATGAGCAGTTCTTC. Its translation is CASGRDFLYNEQFF.

The chain links TRBV7-3 to TRBJ2-1; maybe TRBD2 (6 bases). The CDR3 is 13 residues long. Trimming took 2 bases from V and 10 from J, leaving 12 bases between them. CDR1 is SGHTA, CDR2 FQGTGA, per germline. This CDR3 reads CASSLSVRGEQFF. CDR3 DNA: TGTGCCAGCAGCTTATCGGTCCGGGGGGAGCAGTTCTTC.

The rearrangement uses TRBV20-1 and TRBJ2-3; TRBD2 matches at 12 bases. The CDR3 is 15 residues long. The V gene end was trimmed by 6 bases and the J gene end by 2 bases; junction bases not matched to a gene: 6. CDR1 and CDR2 (germline): DFQATT, SNEGSKA (reference sequence). The CDR3 here is CSASLAGGFTDTQYF. DNA of the CDR3: TGCAGTGCCAGCCTAGCGGGAGGGTTCACAGATACGCAGTATTTT.

V usage is TRBV20-1 and J usage is TRBJ1-1; no definite D call. CDR1 is DFQATT, CDR2 SNEGSKA, per germline (reference sequence). This CDR3 comprises 12 residues. The V end was cut by 1 base, the J end by 11 bases, with 14 bases between. CDR3 sequence (DNA): TGCAGTGCTAGAGGGGCGGAATGGTGGGCTTTCTTT. This sequence encodes CSARGAEWWAFF.

This rearrangement joins TRBV12-3 or TRBV12-4 to TRBJ1-2; the D gene is possibly TRBD1 (6 bases). The CDR3 is 13 residues long. Trimming stripped 6 bases from V and 7 bases from J, with 15 bases between. The CDR3 here is CASSYRVRGGYTF. The CDR3 nucleotides are TGTGCCAGCAGCTACAGGGTGCGTGGTGGCTACACCTTC.

The V gene is TRBV2, the J gene TRBJ2-7; 7 bases are a match to TRBD2. The CDR3 sequence is 15 residues long. Germline V gene data show CDR1 as SNHLY and CDR2 as FYNNEI. J was trimmed by 2 bases and V by 6 bases; bases with no gene match: 10. CDR3 residues: CASRDLVGGPYEQYF. In DNA form, the CDR3 reads TGTGCCAGCAGAGATCTAGTGGGAGGGCCCTACGAGCAGTACTTC.

This clonotype was seen repeatedly, ten times or more. The germline gene is not matched at one end of the junction; a read error may be the cause. This chain links TRBV5-6 with TRBJ2-1; D assignment may be TRBD1 or TRBD2 (5 bases each). Germline V gene lookup returns CDR1 SGHDT and CDR2 YYEEEE. The CDR3 is 11 amino acids. CDR3 nucleotides: TGTGCCAGCAGCTTGGGGTGGGACGCCGTCTTC. It yields the protein CASSLGWDAVF.

V usage is TRBV29-1 and J usage is TRBJ2-7; possibly TRBD2 for D (6 bases). This CDR3 has 12 amino acids. V lost 3 bases, J lost 6 bases, and 12 bases lay in between. Germline values: CDR1 SQVTM, CDR2 ANQGSEA. The DNA of the CDR3 is TGCAGCGTTGACCAGGGAGGTGGCGAGCAGTACTTC. Translated: CSVDQGGGEQYF.

This clonotype was seen a few times. The chain employs TRBV29-1 and TRBJ2-1; a weak D match, TRBD2 (5 bases). V was trimmed by 0 bases and J by 7 bases, leaving 16 bases between them. This CDR3 spans 15 amino acids. Germline-derived CDR1 and CDR2 are SQVTM and ANQGSEA. The CDR3 reads CSVEDRSLPGNEQFF. The DNA of the CDR3 is TGCAGCGTTGAAGATAGGAGTCTCCCGGGGAATGAGCAGTTCTTC.

Many counts were recorded for this clonotype. V is TRBV12-3 or TRBV12-4 and J is TRBJ2-5, with no clear D. The CDR3 loop spans 14 amino acids. V lost 1 base and J 1 base, leaving 7 bases between the germline ends. The CDR3 loop reads CASSLEYLQETQYF. CDR3 nucleotides: TGTGCCAGCAGTTTAGAATACCTCCAAGAGACCCAGTACTTC.

The rearrangement links TRBV27 to TRBJ2-1, with 8 nucleotides matching TRBD2. Germline trimming cut 7 bases from V and 4 bases from J; bases unmatched to any gene: 6. CDR1 is MNHEY and CDR2 is SMNVEV in the germline V gene (reference sequence). The CDR3 is 14 amino acids. CDR3 DNA: TGTGCCAGCACTGACGGGGGGGGATACAATGAGCAGTTCTTC. Protein sequence: CASTDGGGYNEQFF.

This clonotype was seen more than once but under ten times. The chain carries TRBV20-1 and TRBJ2-1, with 14 bases lining up with TRBD2. V trimming: 0 bases; J trimming: 9 bases; junction bases outside the gene matches: 10. The CDR3 loop spans 17 amino acids. Per the germline V gene, CDR1 is DFQATT and CDR2 is SNEGSKA (reference sequence). CDR3 sequence: CSARERTSGGKRGEQFF. CDR3 nucleotide sequence: TGCAGTGCTAGAGAGAGGACTAGCGGGGGGAAAAGGGGTGAGCAGTTCTTC.

The chain employs TRBV4-3 and TRBJ2-7, with D unclear. Germline CDR1 and CDR2: LGHNA and YSLEER. The CDR3 extends over 15 amino acids. The V end was cut by 0 bases, the J end by 3 bases, with 12 bases between. CDR3 DNA: TGCGCCAGCAGCCAAGATTTAGGCCAGATCTACGAGCAGTACTTC. Translating it yields CASSQDLGQIYEQYF.

This clonotype was seen ten or more times. The gene calls are TRBV28 and TRBJ2-1, with 15 bases fitting TRBD2. The CDR3 spans 21 residues. V shed 4 bases, J shed 3 bases, and the junction held 16 bases outside the gene matches. Germline V gene data show CDR1 as MDHEN and CDR2 as SYDVKM. The CDR3 loop is CASSSPTGLAGGTSFYNEQFF. DNA for the CDR3: TGTGCCAGCAGTTCCCCGACAGGACTAGCGGGAGGGACTTCCTTCTACAATGAGCAGTTCTTC.

There are many counts of this clonotype. The chain employs TRBV7-9 and TRBJ1-1; D remains unclear. The CDR3 is 11 residues long. V dropped 10 bases and J dropped 2 bases, with 8 bases sitting between them. Per the germline V gene, CDR1 is SEHNR and CDR2 is FQNEAQ (reference sequence). CDR3 amino acids: CAISINTEAFF. CDR3 DNA sequence: TGTGCCATTTCGATTAACACTGAAGCTTTCTTT.

The V call is TRBV12-3 or TRBV12-4, the J call TRBJ2-7; 7 bases match TRBD1. The J segment lost 2 bases and the V segment lost 6 bases, leaving 4 bases of the junction unmatched. The CDR3 is 13 amino acids. The CDR3, as DNA: TGTGCCAGCAGAGTCGGACAGGCCTACGAGCAGTACTTC. Amino acids: CASRVGQAYEQYF.

This clonotype was observed a few times. The chain joins TRBV7-6 to TRBJ2-3; 7 bases map to TRBD1. Per germline, CDR1 SGHVS and CDR2 FNYEAQ. J was trimmed by 2 bases and V by 5 bases; bases with no gene match: 7. CDR3 length: 15 amino acids. The CDR3 nucleotides are TGTGCCAGCAGCCTAGACAGGGCCCCCACAGATACGCAGTATTTT. Translation gives CASSLDRAPTDTQYF. The full variable domain, with the rest looked up from reference TRBV7-6 and TRBJ2-3, is GAGVSQSPRYKVTKRGQDVALRCDPISGHVSLYWYRQALGQGPEFLTYFNYEAQQDKSGLPNDRFSAERPEGSISTLTIQRTEQRDSAMYRCASSLDRAPTDTQYFGPGTRLTVL.

V gene TRBV7-9 combines with J gene TRBJ2-4, with 9 bases matching TRBD2. The CDR3 sequence is 15 residues long. CDR1 is SEHNR, CDR2 FQNEAQ, per germline (reference sequence). V shed 2 bases, J shed 9 bases, and the junction held 8 bases outside the gene matches. CDR3 loop: CASSLRASGNVIQYF. The CDR3 bases are TGTGCCAGCAGCTTACGGGCTAGCGGGAATGTCATTCAGTACTTC.

This clonotype was seen only a few times. The chain is built from TRBV20-1 and TRBJ2-7; 8 bases align to TRBD1. The CDR3 covers 15 residues. The junction had 7 bases not matched to a gene; V was cut back by 2 bases and J by 1 base. Germline CDR1 reads DFQATT; CDR2 reads SNEGSKA (reference sequence). CDR3 bases: TGCAGTGCTAGAAATTGGCAGGGGGCATCCTACGAGCAGTACTTC. This gives the protein CSARNWQGASYEQYF.